A selection of T cell receptor beta chains follows, all from one sample in a study of cytomegalovirus exposure and HLA in healthy donors. TCRdb keeps only in-frame clones here, not all; method: immunoSEQ multiplex PCR. The data show some 140,000 clones, around 73% seen once. The sample consisted of PBMCs. These receptors all come from a woman between 35 and 50 years old in good health and CMV-seronegative. Each CDR3 is given without its conserved first and last residue. Fields, in order: CDR3 protein, V gene, CDR3 length, J gene.

CDR3: ASSWAFSPEQY; V: TRBV5-8; length: 11; J: TRBJ2-7
CDR3: ASSPLQGARKANYGYT; V: TRBV5-8; length: 16; J: TRBJ1-2
CDR3: ASRSTGLGLTGELF; V: TRBV5-1; length: 14; J: TRBJ2-2
CDR3: ASSVRTSGAYNEQF; V: TRBV13; length: 14; J: TRBJ2-1
CDR3: ASTRTGENYGYT; V: TRBV6-5; length: 12; J: TRBJ1-2
CDR3: ASSVEIRAGGSEKLF; V: TRBV9; length: 15; J: TRBJ1-4
CDR3: ASSFEGQVY; V: TRBV5-4; length: 9; J: TRBJ2-5
CDR3: ASSLVSDSPLH; V: TRBV7-3; length: 11; J: TRBJ1-6
CDR3: ASSQRAVRLEGRLGSDTQY; V: TRBV4-2; length: 19; J: TRBJ2-3
CDR3: ASSGPGINQPQH; V: TRBV2; length: 12; J: TRBJ1-5
CDR3: ASSPTGGTEAF; V: TRBV7-6; length: 11; J: TRBJ1-1
CDR3: SSSERPGTGGAAYT; V: TRBV7-9; length: 14; J: TRBJ1-2
CDR3: ASSFAPGTGSGYT; V: TRBV27; length: 13; J: TRBJ1-2
CDR3: ATSRGLGTGADYTDTQY; V: TRBV15; length: 17; J: TRBJ2-3
CDR3: ASSLGSRGVTGELS; V: TRBV27; length: 14; J: TRBJ2-2
CDR3: ASRTGTKWGEQF; V: TRBV6-5; length: 12; J: TRBJ2-1
CDR3: AWTKRDSYEQY; V: TRBV30; length: 11; J: TRBJ2-7
CDR3: ASSQPGLAAQETQY; V: TRBV4-2; length: 14; J: TRBJ2-5
CDR3: ASRRQGRTEAF; V: TRBV28; length: 11; J: TRBJ1-1